Listed below are T cell receptor beta chains from one sample, sequenced in a study of T-cell reconstitution after alpha-beta-depleted transplantation in children. TCRdb re-called the PCR reads with MiXCR, one entry per CDR3 protein. The sample includes 490,000 or so distinct CDR3 sequences, 9.5% to 15% of them seen just once. Sequences were derived from PBMCs from the stem cell graft donor, sampled from the stem cell graft. Source of these receptors: a human donor who donated a stem cell graft to a child with combined immunodeficiency. Both conserved end residues are part of each CDR3. D genes are given only for firm matches. Clone sizes are given selectively: once, few, many, or a class where the clone is expanded.

j_call: TRBJ2-1; d_call: NA; clone_size: NA; v_call: TRBV7-9; cdr3_nt: TGTGCCAGCAGCCCCAAACTGAGCTACCGCTACTACAATGAGCAGTTCTTC; cdr3_aa: CASSPKLSYRYYNEQFF
j_call: TRBJ2-1; d_call: TRBD2; clone_size: few; v_call: TRBV5-1; cdr3_nt: TGCGCCAGCAGCACGACTAGCGGGAACAATGAGCAGTTCTTC; cdr3_aa: CASSTTSGNNEQFF
j_call: TRBJ2-7; d_call: TRBD2; clone_size: many; v_call: TRBV6-5; cdr3_nt: TGTGCCAGCAGATCTGACAGCGGGGGGAGCTCCTACGAGCAGTACTTC; cdr3_aa: CASRSDSGGSSYEQYF
j_call: TRBJ2-7; d_call: TRBD2; clone_size: few; v_call: TRBV9; cdr3_nt: TGTGCCAGCAGCGAGGGACTAGCGGGAGGTTTAGTTTACGAGCAGTACTTC; cdr3_aa: CASSEGLAGGLVYEQYF
j_call: TRBJ1-1; d_call: NA; clone_size: many; v_call: TRBV10-3; cdr3_nt: TGTGCCATCAGTGAGTCTCGGGAGACCTATAACACTGAAGCTTTCTTT; cdr3_aa: CAISESRETYNTEAFF
j_call: TRBJ2-7; d_call: TRBD2; clone_size: many; v_call: TRBV27; cdr3_nt: TGTGCCAGCAGTGCGGGACTAGCCGAGCAGTACTTC; cdr3_aa: CASSAGLAEQYF
j_call: TRBJ2-7; d_call: NA; clone_size: NA; v_call: TRBV19; cdr3_nt: TGTGCCAGTAGTCCCCGCGGGGCCAGCTCCTACGAGCTGTACTTC; cdr3_aa: CASSPRGASSYELYF
j_call: TRBJ2-3; d_call: NA; clone_size: many; v_call: TRBV12-3/TRBV12-4; cdr3_nt: TGTGCCAGCAGTTTTAGTGATGGCACAGATACGCAGTATTTT; cdr3_aa: CASSFSDGTDTQYF
j_call: TRBJ2-3; d_call: NA; clone_size: few; v_call: TRBV10-3; cdr3_nt: TGTGCCATCACGGGGGGCGGAGATACGCAGTATTTT; cdr3_aa: CAITGGGDTQYF
j_call: TRBJ2-7; d_call: NA; clone_size: many; v_call: TRBV5-6; cdr3_nt: TGTGCCAGCAGCGGCGACTCAGGGATTTCCTACGAGCAGTACTTC; cdr3_aa: CASSGDSGISYEQYF
j_call: TRBJ2-1; d_call: TRBD2; clone_size: NA; v_call: TRBV20-1; cdr3_nt: TGCAGTGCTACTACCCCCGCTGGTAGCGGGGGGAATGAGCAGTTCTTC; cdr3_aa: CSATTPAGSGGNEQFF
j_call: TRBJ2-5; d_call: NA; clone_size: many; v_call: TRBV12-3/TRBV12-4; cdr3_nt: TGTGCCAGCAGCGGCCCCAGTAGGGAGACCCAGTACTTC; cdr3_aa: CASSGPSRETQYF
j_call: TRBJ1-6; d_call: TRBD1; clone_size: NA; v_call: TRBV11-1; cdr3_nt: TGTGCCAGCAGCTTTTCATCGCAGGGGGGTTTTTCACCCCTCCACTTT; cdr3_aa: CASSFSSQGGFSPLHF
j_call: TRBJ2-2; d_call: TRBD1; clone_size: many; v_call: TRBV12-3/TRBV12-4; cdr3_nt: TGTGCCAGCATGAAGAACAGGGGGCCGGCCGGGGAGCTGTTTTTT; cdr3_aa: CASMKNRGPAGELFF
j_call: TRBJ2-6; d_call: NA; clone_size: few; v_call: TRBV7-8; cdr3_nt: TGTGCCAGCAGCTTAGCGCAGGAGGCCAACGTCCTGACTTTC; cdr3_aa: CASSLAQEANVLTF
j_call: TRBJ2-2; d_call: NA; clone_size: few; v_call: TRBV12-3/TRBV12-4; cdr3_nt: TGTGCCAGCAGTCAACAGTTTCCCGGGGAGCTGTTTTTT; cdr3_aa: CASSQQFPGELFF
j_call: TRBJ2-1; d_call: TRBD1; clone_size: many; v_call: TRBV5-1; cdr3_nt: TGCGCCAGCAGCTTGGAGGGACAGGGTGGGGATGAGCAGTTCTTC; cdr3_aa: CASSLEGQGGDEQFF
j_call: TRBJ2-3; d_call: NA; clone_size: many; v_call: TRBV12-3/TRBV12-4; cdr3_nt: TGTGCCAGCAGTTTATCAGGCAGTCGCACAGATACGCAGTATTTT; cdr3_aa: CASSLSGSRTDTQYF
j_call: TRBJ2-7; d_call: TRBD2; clone_size: few; v_call: TRBV24-1; cdr3_nt: TGTGCCACCAGTGACGTTGGGCGGACCCAAATGCGGGAGACGTCCTACGAGCAGTACTTC; cdr3_aa: CATSDVGRTQMRETSYEQYF
j_call: TRBJ2-1; d_call: NA; clone_size: NA; v_call: TRBV4-2; cdr3_nt: TGTGCCAGCAGCCAAGATTACCAGTTCCTTTCCTACAATGAGCAGTTCTTC; cdr3_aa: CASSQDYQFLSYNEQFF
j_call: TRBJ2-5; d_call: NA; clone_size: many; v_call: TRBV20-1; cdr3_nt: TGCAGTGCTAGAGTTCAGGCCGGATTACCAGAGACCCAGTACTTC; cdr3_aa: CSARVQAGLPETQYF
j_call: TRBJ2-7; d_call: TRBD2; clone_size: few; v_call: TRBV10-2; cdr3_nt: TGCGCCAGCAGTGAGTTCCCGGGACTAGCGGGGGCCCCCCTGGAGTACTTC; cdr3_aa: CASSEFPGLAGAPLEYF
j_call: TRBJ1-3; d_call: NA; clone_size: NA; v_call: TRBV20-1; cdr3_nt: TGCAGTGCTAGGCAGGATCTCTCTGGAAACACCATATATTTT; cdr3_aa: CSARQDLSGNTIYF
j_call: TRBJ2-1; d_call: NA; clone_size: NA; v_call: TRBV2; cdr3_nt: TGTGCCAGCAGTGAAACAGGGAGCATCTACAATGAGCAGTTCTTC; cdr3_aa: CASSETGSIYNEQFF
j_call: TRBJ2-1; d_call: NA; clone_size: NA; v_call: TRBV29-1; cdr3_nt: TGCGGCGTAGTTGTGGAATACAATGAGCAGTTCTTC; cdr3_aa: CGVVVEYNEQFF
j_call: TRBJ1-2; d_call: TRBD1; clone_size: NA; v_call: TRBV11-3; cdr3_nt: TGTGCCAGCAGCCTAGTTGTGGGACAGGCGGCTGGCTACACCTTC; cdr3_aa: CASSLVVGQAAGYTF
j_call: TRBJ2-4; d_call: NA; clone_size: NA; v_call: TRBV5-4; cdr3_nt: TGTGCCAGCAGCCCCGACTCCTATACTAAAAACATTCAGTACTTC; cdr3_aa: CASSPDSYTKNIQYF
j_call: TRBJ1-1; d_call: NA; clone_size: NA; v_call: TRBV3-1; cdr3_nt: TGTGCCAGCAGCCCCTGCAGGGGATGCACTGAAGCTTTCTTT; cdr3_aa: CASSPCRGCTEAFF
j_call: TRBJ2-2; d_call: NA; clone_size: NA; v_call: TRBV7-8; cdr3_nt: TGTGCCAGCAGCTTAGCTAGCGCCGGGGAGCTGTTTTTT; cdr3_aa: CASSLASAGELFF
j_call: TRBJ2-1; d_call: NA; clone_size: NA; v_call: TRBV7-3; cdr3_nt: TGTGCCAGCAGCTTAAGTTATCAGGTCAATGAGCAGTTCTTC; cdr3_aa: CASSLSYQVNEQFF
j_call: TRBJ2-6; d_call: TRBD1; clone_size: NA; v_call: TRBV5-1; cdr3_nt: TGCGCCAGCAGCGCTTGGACAGGGCCCGGGGCCAACGTCCTGACTTTC; cdr3_aa: CASSAWTGPGANVLTF
j_call: TRBJ2-7; d_call: NA; clone_size: few; v_call: TRBV3-1; cdr3_nt: TGTGCCAGCAGCCACCCCCAACGTGAGCAGTACTTC; cdr3_aa: CASSHPQREQYF
j_call: TRBJ2-6; d_call: NA; clone_size: few; v_call: TRBV20-1; cdr3_nt: TGCAGTGCTCGAGAGACCGCTGGGGCCAACGTCCTGACTTTC; cdr3_aa: CSARETAGANVLTF
j_call: TRBJ2-5; d_call: NA; clone_size: NA; v_call: TRBV6-1; cdr3_nt: TGTGCCAGCAACCGCCGCGGGGCGGGACAAGAGACCCAGTACTTC; cdr3_aa: CASNRRGAGQETQYF
j_call: TRBJ1-3; d_call: NA; clone_size: NA; v_call: TRBV12-3/TRBV12-4; cdr3_nt: TGTGCCAGCAGTCCACGCGGGCACTTCTCTGGAAACACCATATATTTT; cdr3_aa: CASSPRGHFSGNTIYF
j_call: TRBJ2-1; d_call: TRBD2; clone_size: few; v_call: TRBV12-3/TRBV12-4; cdr3_nt: TGTGCCAGCAGTTTACGCCGAAGGGGTCTAGCGGGAGGGAGTGAGCAGTTCTTC; cdr3_aa: CASSLRRRGLAGGSEQFF
j_call: TRBJ2-3; d_call: TRBD1; clone_size: NA; v_call: TRBV15; cdr3_nt: TGTGCCACCAGCAGAGGCCAGGACAGGAACACAGATACGCAGTATTTT; cdr3_aa: CATSRGQDRNTDTQYF
j_call: TRBJ1-5; d_call: NA; clone_size: NA; v_call: TRBV6-5; cdr3_nt: TGTGCCAGCAGTTATTCCCAGGTTAGCAATCAGCCCCAGCATTTT; cdr3_aa: CASSYSQVSNQPQHF
j_call: TRBJ2-2; d_call: TRBD2; clone_size: few; v_call: TRBV25-1; cdr3_nt: TGTGCCAGCAGCACATATGGTCTAGCGGGAGGCAACACCGGGGAGCTGTTTTTT; cdr3_aa: CASSTYGLAGGNTGELFF
j_call: TRBJ2-6; d_call: TRBD2; clone_size: NA; v_call: TRBV24-1; cdr3_nt: TGTGCCACCAGTGTCCCCAGGCAACGACTAGCGGCCGGGGCCAACGTCCTGACTTTC; cdr3_aa: CATSVPRQRLAAGANVLTF
j_call: TRBJ2-7; d_call: NA; clone_size: many; v_call: TRBV20-1; cdr3_nt: TGCGGGTGGCGTCTCGATATTCCCTACGAGCAGTACTTC; cdr3_aa: CGWRLDIPYEQYF
j_call: TRBJ2-3; d_call: TRBD2; clone_size: few; v_call: TRBV7-3; cdr3_nt: TGTGCCAGCAGCTCCGGGAGGCACACAGATACGCAGTATTTT; cdr3_aa: CASSSGRHTDTQYF